A single sample gave rise to the 29 T cell receptor beta chains below, sequenced in a study of T cell responses to AZD1222 COVID-19 vaccine. TCRdb keeps only in-frame clones here, not all; method: immunoSEQ multiplex PCR. Among more than 150,000 clones listed, about nine tenths were seen once. The sample here was peripheral blood, taken on day 0 of AZD1222 vaccination. The receptors stem from an adult in good health.

The rearrangement uses TRBV5-6 and TRBJ1-6; the D gene is possibly TRBD1 (6 bases). Germline loops: CDR1 SGHDT, CDR2 YYEEEE. Trimming shortened V by 2 bases and J by 10 bases, and 10 bases separated the two germline ends. CDR3 size: 13 residues. The CDR3 nucleotides are TGTGCCAGCAGCTTTCCAGGGGACTCACCCCTCCACTTT. Its protein is CASSFPGDSPLHF.

The chain is built from TRBV24-1 and TRBJ2-5; 7 nucleotides match TRBD1. Per the germline V gene, CDR1 is KGHDR and CDR2 is SFDVKD. The CDR3 contains 15 residues. Trimming at V came to 3 bases and at J to 5 bases, leaving 8 bases not matched to a gene. This CDR3 is CATSDRQGSFETQYF. CDR3 bases: TGTGCCACCAGTGATCGACAGGGTAGTTTTGAGACCCAGTACTTC.

This rearrangement joins TRBV9 to TRBJ1-6; D might be TRBD1 (5 bases). V lost 0 bases and J lost 5, with 12 bases in between. Germline lookup yields CDR1 SGDLS and CDR2 YYNGEE. The CDR3 is 16 residues long. Written as DNA, the CDR3 is TGTGCCAGCAGCGTAGTCGGGGACCGTAATAATTCACCCCTCCACTTT. Translating it yields CASSVVGDRNNSPLHF. Variable domain in full (rest from reference TRBV9 and TRBJ1-6): DSGVTQTPKHLITATGQRVTLRCSPRSGDLSVYWYQQSLDQGLQFLIQYYNGEERAKGNILERFSAQQFPDLHSELNLSSLELGDSALYFCASSVVGDRNNSPLHFGNGTRLTVT.

This clone was seen a handful of times. J is TRBJ2-1 and V is TRBV6-2 or TRBV6-3; D may be TRBD2 (6 bases). The V end lost 2 bases, the J end lost 3 bases, and 11 bases lay between the germline ends. In germline, CDR1 is MNHEY, CDR2 SVGEGT. There are 15 residues in the CDR3. The DNA of the CDR3 is TGTGCCAGCAGTTACATGGGGGGAAGCTACAATGAGCAGTTCTTC. This gives the protein CASSYMGGSYNEQFF.

In its sample, this clone was seen once. V and J are TRBV28 and TRBJ1-2; 12 positions match TRBD1. Germline assignment: CDR1 MDHEN and CDR2 SYDVKM. Trimming at V came to 6 bases and at J to 8 bases, leaving 7 bases not matched to a gene. The CDR3 runs 14 residues. CDR3 nucleotides: TGTGCCAGCAGCGGGGACAGGGGGCGTAGAGGCTACACCTTC. Its protein is CASSGDRGRRGYTF.

V usage is TRBV7-8 and J usage is TRBJ2-7; D uncertain. Germline V gene data show CDR1 as SGHVS and CDR2 as FQNEAQ. V lost 3 bases and J 4 bases, leaving 19 bases between the germline ends. This CDR3 spans 16 amino acids. CDR3 in amino acids: CASSFGSAGTTYEQYF. The CDR3 DNA sequence: TGTGCCAGCAGCTTCGGATCCGCCGGAACCACATACGAGCAGTACTTC. Drawing the rest from reference TRBV7-8 and TRBJ2-7, the complete variable domain is GAGVSQSPRYKVAKRGQDVALRCDPISGHVSLFWYQQALGQGPEFLTYFQNEAQLDKSGLPSDRFFAERPEGSVSTLKIQRTQQEDSAVYLCASSFGSAGTTYEQYFGPGTRLTVT.

The chain joins TRBV19 to TRBJ2-7, with TRBD2 matching over 7 bases. The CDR3 runs to 16 residues. J lost 2 bases, V lost 3 bases, and 10 bases had no gene match. Looked up from germline, CDR1 is LNHDA and CDR2 is SQIVND (reference sequence). CDR3: CASSMGGAGGTYEQYF. CDR3 bases: TGTGCCAGTAGTATGGGAGGGGCCGGAGGAACCTACGAGCAGTACTTC.

This clone was counted once. The chain couples TRBV30 to TRBJ2-2; 14 nucleotides align to TRBD2. The CDR3 covers 17 residues. The V and J ends lost 2 bases and 7 bases, in that order; junction bases with no gene match: 9. Germline V CDR1 and CDR2: GTSNPN, SVGIG (reference sequence). DNA of the CDR3: TGTGCCTGGAGTAATCCGGGACTAGCGGGAGATCACGGGGAGCTGTTTTTT. Translating gives CAWSNPGLAGDHGELFF.

J is TRBJ2-7 and V is TRBV28; D is possibly TRBD1 or TRBD2 (5 bases each). Germline assignment: CDR1 MDHEN and CDR2 SYDVKM. Trimming shortened V by 11 bases and J by 5 bases, and 19 bases separated the two germline ends. The CDR3 length is 13 residues. Here the CDR3 reads CAVRDPLSNEQYF. The CDR3 nucleotides read TGTGCCGTAAGGGACCCACTAAGCAACGAGCAGTACTTC.

The rearrangement joins TRBV29-1 to TRBJ1-1, with TRBD1 identical over 7 bases. V was clipped by 3 bases and J by 8 bases; unmatched bases: 9. The CDR3 spans 13 residues. In germline, CDR1 is SQVTM, CDR2 ANQGSEA. The CDR3 is CSVDPGGPLEAFF. The CDR3 DNA is TGCAGCGTTGACCCAGGGGGGCCGTTAGAAGCTTTCTTT.

This chain connects TRBV29-1 to TRBJ1-5; TRBD1 agrees at 7 bases. Trimming cost V 7 bases and J 1 base; bases outside gene matches: 10. This CDR3 is 15 amino acids long. CDR1 is SQVTM, CDR2 ANQGSEA, per germline. The CDR3: CSAITDRRSNQPQHF. The CDR3 DNA is TGCAGCGCAATTACGGACAGGCGAAGCAATCAGCCCCAGCATTTT.

The rearrangement links TRBV29-1 to TRBJ2-7; D ambiguous. The CDR3 covers 12 residues. In germline, CDR1 is SQVTM, CDR2 ANQGSEA. Trimming removed 4 bases from V and 4 bases from J, with 11 bases in between. CDR3 region: CSVAERAYEQYF. The CDR3 DNA follows: TGCAGCGTTGCCGAACGTGCGTACGAGCAGTACTTC.

This clone has just a few counts. The CDR3 coding sequence is TGTGCCTGGAGGACCCAGGGCTCTGGAAACACCATATATTTT. It yields the protein CAWRTQGSGNTIYF. J is TRBJ1-3 and V is TRBV30; weak D call: TRBD1 (5 bases). The CDR3 totals 14 residues. V was clipped by 3 bases and J by 0 bases, with 9 bases between them. CDR1 GTSNPN and CDR2 SVGIG come from the germline V gene (reference sequence). Complete variable domain (other parts from reference TRBV30 and TRBJ1-3): SQTIHQWPATLVQPVGSPLSLECTVEGTSNPNLYWYRQAAGRGLQLLFYSVGIGQISSEVPQNLSASRPQDRQFILSSKKLLLSDSGFYLCAWRTQGSGNTIYFGEGSWLTVV.

This clone was counted only a few times. The same CDR3 is also encoded by other DNA sequences in this sample. This rearrangement joins TRBV5-4 to TRBJ1-4, with a possible D match to TRBD1 (6 bases). V was cut by 4 bases and J by 3 bases, with 10 bases left in between. Germline V gene sequence: CDR1 SGHNT, CDR2 YYREEE (reference sequence). The CDR3 consists of 14 residues. The chain's CDR3 is CASSLQGANEKLFF. The CDR3 DNA reads as TGTGCCAGCAGCCTACAGGGAGCTAATGAAAAACTGTTTTTT.

V gene TRBV5-1 combines with J gene TRBJ2-3, with TRBD2 matching 7 bases. CDR1 is SGHRS and CDR2 is YFSETQ in the germline V gene. CDR3 length: 17 amino acids. V shed 4 bases, J shed 0 bases, and the junction held 11 bases outside the gene matches. The CDR3 sequence is CASSRQAGRSSTDTQYF. CDR3 in DNA: TGCGCCAGCAGCCGGCAAGCGGGGCGGTCTAGCACAGATACGCAGTATTTT.

Details on this clone: Other DNA sequences in this sample translate to the same CDR3. The chain is built from TRBV25-1 and TRBJ2-7, with D possibly matching TRBD1 (5 bases). The CDR3 is 13 amino acids. Germline V gene lookup returns CDR1 MGHDK and CDR2 SYGVNS. The V end was cut by 6 bases, the J end by 1 base, with 10 bases between. Here the CDR3 DNA reads TGTGCCAGCAGCGCAGGGCAATCCTACGAGCAGTACTTC. Its translation is CASSAGQSYEQYF.

This clone was picked up one time. CDR3 sequence reads: CASSGSDRSYEQYF. CDR3 in DNA: TGTGCCAGCAGTGGTTCGGACAGGAGCTACGAGCAGTACTTC. The chain links TRBV27 to TRBJ2-7, with TRBD1 matching 7 bases. The trim removed 5 bases at V and 3 bases at J, leaving 7 bases unmatched. The germline V gene encodes CDR1 MNHEY and CDR2 SMNVEV (reference sequence). The CDR3 is 14 residues long.

This chain connects TRBV27 to TRBJ2-7, with 11 positions matching TRBD2. Trimming took 1 base from V and 5 from J; bases not matched to a gene: 4. The CDR3 contains 15 residues. CDR1 and CDR2 (germline): MNHEY, SMNVEV (reference sequence). CDR3 residues: CASSLYSGRDNEQYF. The CDR3 nucleotides read TGTGCCAGCAGTTTATATAGCGGGAGGGATAACGAGCAGTACTTC.

The genes are TRBV6-1 and TRBJ1-2; D is unresolved. Germline lookup yields CDR1 MNHNS and CDR2 SASEGT. This CDR3 is built from 14 residues. The germline V and J ends were trimmed by 0 bases and 6 bases, with 11 bases remaining between them. CDR3 sequence reads: CASSEAPGSHGYTF. In nucleotides, the CDR3 is TGTGCCAGCAGTGAAGCGCCAGGTAGTCATGGCTACACCTTC.

This clone was observed once. J is TRBJ2-5 and V is TRBV6-6; D is ambiguous. The V and J ends lost 0 bases and 1 base respectively, with 9 bases between them. Germline V gene sequence: CDR1 MNHNY, CDR2 SVGAGI (reference sequence). CDR3 length: 15 amino acids. The CDR3 nucleotides read TGTGCCAGCAGTTACTCGCGACAAATCCAAGAGACCCAGTACTTC. Translated, it gives CASSYSRQIQETQYF.

The gene calls are TRBV5-1 and TRBJ1-5; a possible D gene is TRBD1 (5 bases). CDR1 SGHRS and CDR2 YFSETQ come from the germline V gene. V was pared by 4 bases and J by 1 base, with 15 bases between. This CDR3 has 16 amino acids. The CDR3 DNA follows: TGCGCCAGCAGCCTCGGGGGTCTGGGAAGCAATCAGCCCCAGCATTTT. Encoded protein: CASSLGGLGSNQPQHF. The full variable domain, in which reference TRBV5-1 and TRBJ1-5 provide the parts outside the CDR3, is KAGVTQTPRYLIKTRGQQVTLSCSPISGHRSVSWYQQTPGQGLQFLFEYFSETQRNKGNFPGRFSGRQFSNSRSEMNVSTLELGDSALYLCASSLGGLGSNQPQHFGDGTRLSIL.

This clone was seen only once. V is TRBV5-1 and J is TRBJ2-3; D call uncertain. Germline loops: CDR1 SGHRS, CDR2 YFSETQ. Trimming took off 2 bases at V and 2 bases at J, with 12 bases between the two ends. CDR3 size: 15 residues. CDR3 residues: CASSLSGRFTDTQYF. The CDR3 DNA follows: TGCGCCAGCAGCTTATCGGGCAGGTTCACAGATACGCAGTATTTT.

This chain links TRBV6-5 with TRBJ2-3; no clear D. This CDR3 region has 12 residues. CDR1 and CDR2 (germline): MNHEY, SVGAGI. Trimming cost V 6 bases and J 5 bases, with 9 bases left between them. CDR3 bases: TGTGCCAGCAGCGCCCGTGGAGATACGCAGTATTTT. Protein: CASSARGDTQYF.

The rearrangement joins TRBV2 to TRBJ1-1; tentatively, D is TRBD1 (5 bases). Trimming removed 5 bases at V and 7 bases at J, with 20 bases between. The CDR3 loop spans 15 amino acids. Germline CDR1 and CDR2: SNHLY and FYNNEI. CDR3 nucleotides: TGTGCCAGCAGTCTCTTACCCGGGACCGGACATGAAGCTTTCTTT. Translation: CASSLLPGTGHEAFF.

The chain combines TRBV28 with TRBJ1-2; D may be TRBD1 (5 bases). CDR1 and CDR2 (germline): MDHEN, SYDVKM. The V and J ends lost 4 bases and 8 bases respectively, with 23 bases between them. This CDR3 is built from 16 residues. This CDR3 is CASSSYGGGHIGGYTF. The DNA for the CDR3 is TGTGCCAGCAGTTCCTATGGGGGAGGCCATATAGGAGGCTACACCTTC.

The chain couples TRBV18 to TRBJ2-2; D is ambiguous. The germline V gene encodes CDR1 KGHSH and CDR2 LQKENI. The CDR3 is 13 amino acids. V lost 4 bases and J lost 1, with 4 bases in between. The CDR3 DNA follows: TGTGCCAGCTCACTGGGGAACACCGGGGAGCTGTTTTTT. It translates to CASSLGNTGELFF.

CDR3 in DNA: TGTGCCAGCAGTTTAGTTCGGATGAGCTCTGGAAACACCATATATTTT. Translated, it gives CASSLVRMSSGNTIYF. The V call is TRBV28, the J call TRBJ1-3; D is unresolved. The ends were cut back, 2 bases at V and 0 bases at J, with 11 bases in the middle. The germline gives CDR1 MDHEN, CDR2 SYDVKM. There are 16 residues in the CDR3. Full variable domain (outside the CDR3, taken from reference TRBV28 and TRBJ1-3): DVKVTQSSRYLVKRTGEKVFLECVQDMDHENMFWYRQDPGLGLRLIYFSYDVKMKEKGDIPEGYSVSREKKERFSLILESASTNQTSMYLCASSLVRMSSGNTIYFGEGSWLTVV.

This rearrangement joins TRBV7-2 to TRBJ2-1, with 8 bases fitting TRBD2. The germline CDR1 and CDR2 sequences are SGHTA and FQGNSA. V trimming: 5 bases; J trimming: 5 bases; junction bases outside the gene matches: 5. There are 14 residues in the CDR3. The CDR3 DNA reads TGTGCCAGCAGCCCTCGGGGGGGACACAATGAGCAGTTCTTC. This translates into CASSPRGGHNEQFF.

The J gene is TRBJ1-2, the V gene TRBV7-2, with 7 nucleotides matching TRBD1. Germline trimming cut 2 bases from V and 3 bases from J; bases unmatched to any gene: 3. In germline, CDR1 is SGHTA, CDR2 FQGNSA. The CDR3 consists of 14 residues. The CDR3 sequence is CASSLQGTDYGYTF. Here the CDR3 DNA reads TGTGCCAGCAGCTTACAGGGGACAGACTATGGCTACACCTTC.